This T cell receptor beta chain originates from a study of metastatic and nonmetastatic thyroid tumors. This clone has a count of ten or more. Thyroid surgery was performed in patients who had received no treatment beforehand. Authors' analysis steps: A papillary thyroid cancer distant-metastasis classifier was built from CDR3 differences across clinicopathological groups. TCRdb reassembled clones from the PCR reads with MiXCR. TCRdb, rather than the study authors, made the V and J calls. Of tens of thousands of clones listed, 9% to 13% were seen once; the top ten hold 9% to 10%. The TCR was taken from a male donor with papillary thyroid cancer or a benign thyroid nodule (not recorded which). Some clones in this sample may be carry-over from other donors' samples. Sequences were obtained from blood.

DNA of the CDR3: TGCAGTGCGAGGTCGGGTCAGGATGGCTACACCTTC. This codes for CSARSGQDGYTF. The J gene is TRBJ1-2, the V gene TRBV20-1, with D unclear. V lost 6 bases and J lost 6, with 14 bases in between. CDR3 length: 12 residues. CDR1 is DFQATT, CDR2 SNEGSKA, per germline (reference sequence).